The source of this T cell receptor beta chain is a study of OX40 agonist ivuxolimab in advanced cancers. About the study: Patients received ivuxolimab, an intravenous treatment, every 2 weeks at 0.01 to 10 mg/kg. People who had prior anti-PD-1, anti-PD-L1 or anti-CTLA-4 therapy could take part, and 35% to 50% had some.

The repertoire was sequenced with immunoSEQ multiplex PCR; TCRdb's copy has only in-frame clones and lacks some. The repertoire includes 53,000 or so clones, around 88% of them detected once, and roughly an eighth sits in the top ten. Study conclusions and caveats: In general, CD8+ T cells held more expanded clones than CD4+ did, on average.

Germline values: CDR1 SGHDT, CDR2 YYEEEE. V lost 4 bases to trimming and J lost 2 bases, with 15 bases between them. This CDR3 is 15 amino acids long. To note about this clone: What it binds is not known.

The origin of this receptor is an adult with an advanced solid tumor such as melanoma, head and neck, liver or kidney cancer. Source: CD4+ or CD8+ T cells sorted from blood, taken in a trial of the OX40 agonist ivuxolimab. The genes are TRBV5-6 and TRBJ1-2; D might be TRBD1 (6 bases). CDR3 DNA: TGTGCCAGCAGCCCGCGGGGGGGGCGGAACTATGGCTACACCTTC. It codes for CASSPRGGRNYGYTF. The whole variable domain, filled in from reference TRBV5-6 and TRBJ1-2, reads DAGVTQSPTHLIKTRGQQVTLRCSPKSGHDTVSWYQQALGQGPQFIFQYYEEEERQRGNFPDRFSGHQFPNYSSELNVNALLLGDSALYLCASSPRGGRNYGYTFGSGTRLTVV.